The subject of this entry is one T cell receptor (beta chain). What it binds is not known. The PCR had 60 Vbeta and 13 Jbeta primers. Libraries were prepared by immunoSEQ multiplex PCR; TCRdb keeps only in-frame clonotypes and omits some of them. The sample records 90,000 to 120,000 clones, 65% to 85% being singletons. This entry belongs to a study of cytomegalovirus exposure and HLA in healthy donors. Findings and limits, study-wide: An observed cluster of highly shared sequence variants was recorded as a likely sequencing artifact. Among CMV-associated TCR beta chains, most appeared HLA-restricted in a later analysis. Some TCR beta chains (about 180 of them) were listed as cytomegalovirus-associated.

V lost 2 bases and J lost 0, with 8 bases in between. CDR1 ENHRY and CDR2 SYGVKD come from the germline V gene. The CDR3 totals 14 residues. This chain uses TRBV10-3 with TRBJ2-7; the D gene is possibly TRBD2 (6 bases). The receptor was derived from a man younger than 30 in good health and CMV-seronegative. The specimen sequenced was PBMCs. The CDR3 is CAISEGGYSYEQYF. The CDR3 coding sequence is TGTGCCATCAGTGAGGGGGGGTACTCCTACGAGCAGTACTTC.